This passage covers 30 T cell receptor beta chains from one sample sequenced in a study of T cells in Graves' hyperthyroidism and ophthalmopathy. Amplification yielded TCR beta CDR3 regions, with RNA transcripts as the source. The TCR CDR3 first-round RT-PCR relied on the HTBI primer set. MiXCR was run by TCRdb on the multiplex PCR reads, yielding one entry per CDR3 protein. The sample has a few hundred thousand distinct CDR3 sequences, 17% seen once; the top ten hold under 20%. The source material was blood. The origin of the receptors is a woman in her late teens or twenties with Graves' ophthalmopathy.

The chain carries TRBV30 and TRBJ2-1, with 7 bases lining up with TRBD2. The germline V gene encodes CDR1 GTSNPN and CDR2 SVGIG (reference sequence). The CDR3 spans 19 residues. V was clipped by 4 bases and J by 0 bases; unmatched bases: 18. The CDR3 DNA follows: TGTGCCTGGAAAACCCAGGGAGGGATAGCGGGTAGCTCCTACAATGAGCAGTTCTTC. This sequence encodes CAWKTQGGIAGSSYNEQFF.

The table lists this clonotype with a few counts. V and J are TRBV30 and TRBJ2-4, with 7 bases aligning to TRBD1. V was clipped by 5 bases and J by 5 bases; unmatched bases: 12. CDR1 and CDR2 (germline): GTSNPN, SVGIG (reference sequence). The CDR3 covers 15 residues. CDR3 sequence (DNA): TGTGCCTGGGGAAGGGGGACAGTGGGGGAAAACATTCAGTACTTC. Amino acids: CAWGRGTVGENIQYF.

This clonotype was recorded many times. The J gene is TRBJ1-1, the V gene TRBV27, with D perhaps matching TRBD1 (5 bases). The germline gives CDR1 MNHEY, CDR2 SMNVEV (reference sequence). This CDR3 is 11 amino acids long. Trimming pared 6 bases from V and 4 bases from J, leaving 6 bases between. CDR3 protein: CASSGGTEAFF. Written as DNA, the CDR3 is TGTGCCAGCAGCGGGGGCACTGAAGCTTTCTTT.

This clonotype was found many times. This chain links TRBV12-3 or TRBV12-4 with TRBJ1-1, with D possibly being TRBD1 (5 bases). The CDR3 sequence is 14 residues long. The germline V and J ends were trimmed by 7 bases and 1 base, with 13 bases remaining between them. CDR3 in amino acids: CASIGGEKNTEAFF. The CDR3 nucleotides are TGTGCCAGCATCGGGGGAGAAAAGAACACTGAAGCTTTCTTT.

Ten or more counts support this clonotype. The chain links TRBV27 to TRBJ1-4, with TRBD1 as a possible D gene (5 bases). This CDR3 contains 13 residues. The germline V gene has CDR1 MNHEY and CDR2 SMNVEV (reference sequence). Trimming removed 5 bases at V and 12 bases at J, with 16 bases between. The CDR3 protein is CASSPGTSRELFF. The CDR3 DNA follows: TGTGCCAGCAGTCCCGGGACTTCCCGCGAACTGTTTTTT.

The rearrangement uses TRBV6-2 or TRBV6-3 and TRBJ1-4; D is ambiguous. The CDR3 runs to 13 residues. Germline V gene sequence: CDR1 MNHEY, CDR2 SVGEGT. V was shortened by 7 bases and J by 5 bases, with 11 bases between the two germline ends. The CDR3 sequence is CASIPGLNEKLFF. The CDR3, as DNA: TGTGCCAGCATTCCGGGATTAAATGAAAAACTGTTTTTT.

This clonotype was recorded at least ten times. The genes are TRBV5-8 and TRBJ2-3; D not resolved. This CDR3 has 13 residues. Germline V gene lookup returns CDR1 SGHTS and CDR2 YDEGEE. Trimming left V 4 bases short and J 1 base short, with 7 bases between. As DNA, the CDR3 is TGTGCCAGCAGCAGTCCCGGCACAGATACGCAGTATTTT. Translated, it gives CASSSPGTDTQYF.

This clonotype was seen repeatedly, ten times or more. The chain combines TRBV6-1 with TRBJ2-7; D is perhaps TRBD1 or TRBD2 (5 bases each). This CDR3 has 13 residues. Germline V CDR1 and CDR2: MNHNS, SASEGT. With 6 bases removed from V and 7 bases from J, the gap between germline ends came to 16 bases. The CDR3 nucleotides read TGTGCCAGCAGCCCCCGGGGCTCAGGGGAGCAGTACTTC. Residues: CASSPRGSGEQYF.

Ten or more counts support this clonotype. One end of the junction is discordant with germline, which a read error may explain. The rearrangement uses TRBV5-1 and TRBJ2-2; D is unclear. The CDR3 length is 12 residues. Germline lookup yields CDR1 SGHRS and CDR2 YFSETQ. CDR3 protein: CASSLATGELFF. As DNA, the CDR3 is TGTGCCAGCAGTTTAGCAACCGGGGAGCTGTTTTTT.

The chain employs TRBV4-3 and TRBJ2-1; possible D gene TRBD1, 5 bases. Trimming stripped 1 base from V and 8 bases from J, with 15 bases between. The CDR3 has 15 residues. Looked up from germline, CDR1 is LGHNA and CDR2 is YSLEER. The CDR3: CASSQGLAGYDEQFF. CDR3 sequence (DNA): TGCGCCAGCAGCCAAGGGTTGGCAGGGTACGATGAGCAGTTCTTC.

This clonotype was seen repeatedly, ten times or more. The CDR3 protein is CASSFLPRGYTF. CDR3 coding DNA: TGTGCCAGCAGCTTTCTACCTCGAGGCTACACCTTC. The genes are TRBV11-3 and TRBJ1-2, with D unclear. Per germline, CDR1 SGHNT and CDR2 YENEEA. CDR3 size: 12 residues. Deletions cut 3 bases from V and 8 bases from J, with 10 bases between.

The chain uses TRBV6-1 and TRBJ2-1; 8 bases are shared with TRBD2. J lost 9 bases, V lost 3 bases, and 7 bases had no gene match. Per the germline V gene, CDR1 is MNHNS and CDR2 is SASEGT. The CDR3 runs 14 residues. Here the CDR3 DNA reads TGTGCCAGCAGTGATTACGGGACTAGTAGTGAGCAGTTCTTC. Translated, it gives CASSDYGTSSEQFF.

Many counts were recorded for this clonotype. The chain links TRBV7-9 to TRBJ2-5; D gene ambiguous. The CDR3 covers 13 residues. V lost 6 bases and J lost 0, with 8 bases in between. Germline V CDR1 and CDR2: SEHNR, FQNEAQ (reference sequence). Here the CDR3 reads CASSRTDQETQYF. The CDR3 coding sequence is TGTGCCAGCAGTCGGACGGACCAAGAGACCCAGTACTTC.

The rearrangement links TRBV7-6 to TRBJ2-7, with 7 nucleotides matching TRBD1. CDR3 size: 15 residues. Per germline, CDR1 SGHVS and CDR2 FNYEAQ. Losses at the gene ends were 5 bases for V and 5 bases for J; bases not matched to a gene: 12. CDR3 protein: CASSEDRVTTNEQYF. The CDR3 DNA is TGTGCCAGCAGCGAAGACAGGGTCACTACTAACGAGCAGTACTTC.

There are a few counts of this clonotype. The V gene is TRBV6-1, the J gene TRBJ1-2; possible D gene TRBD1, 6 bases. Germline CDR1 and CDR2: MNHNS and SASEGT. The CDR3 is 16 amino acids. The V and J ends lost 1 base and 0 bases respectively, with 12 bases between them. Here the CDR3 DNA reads TGTGCCAGCAGTGAAGTATCCGGACAGACTAACTATGGCTACACCTTC. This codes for CASSEVSGQTNYGYTF.

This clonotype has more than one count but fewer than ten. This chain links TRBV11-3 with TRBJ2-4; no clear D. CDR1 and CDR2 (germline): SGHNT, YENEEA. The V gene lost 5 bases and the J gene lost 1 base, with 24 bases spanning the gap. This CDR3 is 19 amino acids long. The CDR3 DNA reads TGTGCCAGCAGCCACTTCTTGACCGATGAGATAATGGCCAAAAACATTCAGTACTTC. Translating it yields CASSHFLTDEIMAKNIQYF. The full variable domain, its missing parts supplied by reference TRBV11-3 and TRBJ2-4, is EAGVVQSPRYKIIEKKQPVAFWCNPISGHNTLYWYLQNLGQGPELLIRYENEEAVDDSQLPKDRFSAERLKGVDSTLKIQPAELGDSAVYLCASSHFLTDEIMAKNIQYFGAGTRLSVL.

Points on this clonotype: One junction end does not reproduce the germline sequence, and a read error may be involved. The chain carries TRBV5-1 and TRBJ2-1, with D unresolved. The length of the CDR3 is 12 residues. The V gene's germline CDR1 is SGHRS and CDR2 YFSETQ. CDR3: CAGSSSSIEQFF. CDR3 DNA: TGCGCCGGCAGCTCCTCATCTATTGAGCAGTTCTTC.

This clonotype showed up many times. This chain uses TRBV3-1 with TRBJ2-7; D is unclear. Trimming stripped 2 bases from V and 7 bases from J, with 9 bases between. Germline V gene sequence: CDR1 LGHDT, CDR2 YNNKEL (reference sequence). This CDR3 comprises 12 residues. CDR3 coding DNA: TGTGCCAGCAGCCAACTCCCGGGTGAGCAGTACTTC. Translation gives CASSQLPGEQYF.

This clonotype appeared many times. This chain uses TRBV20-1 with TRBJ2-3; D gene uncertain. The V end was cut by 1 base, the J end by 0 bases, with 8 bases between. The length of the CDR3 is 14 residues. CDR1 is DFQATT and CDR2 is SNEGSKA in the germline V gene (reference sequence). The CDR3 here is CSARASGSTDTQYF. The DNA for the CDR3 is TGCAGTGCTAGAGCCTCGGGCAGCACAGATACGCAGTATTTT.

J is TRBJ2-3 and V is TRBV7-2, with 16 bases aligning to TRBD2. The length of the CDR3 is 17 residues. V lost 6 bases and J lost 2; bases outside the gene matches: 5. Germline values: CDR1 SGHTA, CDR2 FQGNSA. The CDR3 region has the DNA TGTGCCAGCAGTTGGGGACTAGCGGGAGGGGTCACAGATACGCAGTATTTT. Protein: CASSWGLAGGVTDTQYF.

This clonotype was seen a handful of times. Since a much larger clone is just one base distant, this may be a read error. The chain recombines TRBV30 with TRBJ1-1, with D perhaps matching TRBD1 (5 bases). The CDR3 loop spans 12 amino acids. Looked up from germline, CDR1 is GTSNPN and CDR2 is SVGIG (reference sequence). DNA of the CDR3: TGTGCCTGGTGGGGGATGAACACTGAAGCTTCCTTT. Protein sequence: CAWWGMNTEASF.

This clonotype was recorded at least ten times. The CDR3 DNA is TGCAGTGCCGCTGAGGGCGGGATTGGGAATGAGCAGTTCTTC. Its translation is CSAAEGGIGNEQFF. The genes are TRBV20-1 and TRBJ2-1; D may be TRBD2 (6 bases). There are 14 residues in the CDR3. Germline assignment: CDR1 DFQATT and CDR2 SNEGSKA (reference sequence). V gave up 6 bases and J gave up 7 bases, with 19 bases separating them.

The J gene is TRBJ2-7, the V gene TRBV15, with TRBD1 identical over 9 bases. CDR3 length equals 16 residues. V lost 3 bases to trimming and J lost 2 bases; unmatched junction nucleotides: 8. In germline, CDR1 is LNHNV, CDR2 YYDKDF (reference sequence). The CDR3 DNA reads TGTGCCACCAGCAGCGACCCGGGACAGGGTACCTACGAGCAGTACTTC. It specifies CATSSDPGQGTYEQYF.

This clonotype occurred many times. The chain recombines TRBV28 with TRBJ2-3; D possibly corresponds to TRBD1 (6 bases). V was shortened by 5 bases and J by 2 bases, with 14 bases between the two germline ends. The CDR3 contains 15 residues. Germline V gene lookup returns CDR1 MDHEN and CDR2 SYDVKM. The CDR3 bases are TGTGCCAGCAGTCCCCGGGACACTATCACAGATACGCAGTATTTT. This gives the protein CASSPRDTITDTQYF.

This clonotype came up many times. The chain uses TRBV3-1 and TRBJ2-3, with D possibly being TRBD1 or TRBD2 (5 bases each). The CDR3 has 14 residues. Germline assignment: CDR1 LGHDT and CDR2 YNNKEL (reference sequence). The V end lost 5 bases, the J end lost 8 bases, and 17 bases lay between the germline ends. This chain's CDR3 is CASSVRLGTLTQYF. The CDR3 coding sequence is TGTGCCAGCAGCGTTCGACTGGGGACCCTTACGCAGTATTTT.

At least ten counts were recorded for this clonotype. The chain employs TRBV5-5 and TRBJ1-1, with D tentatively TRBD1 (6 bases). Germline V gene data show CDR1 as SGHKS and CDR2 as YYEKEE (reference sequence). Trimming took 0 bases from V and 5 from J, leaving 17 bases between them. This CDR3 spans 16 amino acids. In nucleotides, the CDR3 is TGTGCCAGCAGCTTGGCCCGACAGGACTTGAGGACTGAAGCTTTCTTT. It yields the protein CASSLARQDLRTEAFF.

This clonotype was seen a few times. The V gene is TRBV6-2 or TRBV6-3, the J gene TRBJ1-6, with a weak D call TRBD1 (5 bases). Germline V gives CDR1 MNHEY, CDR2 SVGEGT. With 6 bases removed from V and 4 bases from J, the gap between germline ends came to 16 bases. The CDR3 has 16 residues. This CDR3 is CASRTTGTDYNSPLHF. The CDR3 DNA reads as TGTGCCAGCAGAACAACCGGGACGGATTATAATTCACCCCTCCACTTT.

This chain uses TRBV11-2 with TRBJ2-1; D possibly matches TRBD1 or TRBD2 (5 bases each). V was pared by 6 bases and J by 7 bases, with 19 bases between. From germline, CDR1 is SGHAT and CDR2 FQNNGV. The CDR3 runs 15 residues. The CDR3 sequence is CASSPPGPPRNEQFF. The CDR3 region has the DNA TGTGCCAGCAGTCCTCCGGGACCTCCCAGAAATGAGCAGTTCTTC.

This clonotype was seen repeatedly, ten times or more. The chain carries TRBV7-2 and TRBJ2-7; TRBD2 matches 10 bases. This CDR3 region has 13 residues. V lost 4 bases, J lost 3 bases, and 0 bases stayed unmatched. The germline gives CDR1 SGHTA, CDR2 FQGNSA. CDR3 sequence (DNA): TGTGCCAGCAGCTGGACTAGCGGCTACGAGCAGTACTTC. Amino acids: CASSWTSGYEQYF.

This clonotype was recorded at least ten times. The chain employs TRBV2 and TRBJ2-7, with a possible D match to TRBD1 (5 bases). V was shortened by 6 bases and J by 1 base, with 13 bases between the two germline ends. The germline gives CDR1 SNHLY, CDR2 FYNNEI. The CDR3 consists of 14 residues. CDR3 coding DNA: TGTGCCAGCAGAGAGGCAGGGTTTTCCTACGAGCAGTACTTC. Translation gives CASREAGFSYEQYF.